This entry features one T cell receptor beta chain sequence. Clones were sequenced by immunoSEQ multiplex PCR, and TCRdb holds only the in-frame ones, with some missing. The sample gives approximately 51,000 clones, just under 95% of which show up once; 4.2% is in the top ten. The data were taken from a study of technical replicates of blood from four donors. This CDR3 comprises 14 residues. Looked up from germline, CDR1 is MDHEN and CDR2 is SYDVKM. V lost 5 bases, J lost 10 bases, and 8 bases stayed unmatched. This chain uses TRBV28 with TRBJ2-4; 10 positions agree with TRBD2. The sequence came from a human donor in good health. Some clones in this sample may be carry-over from other donors' samples. The sequencing sample was made of PBMCs. CDR3 amino acids: CASSISSGSRIQYF. CDR3 coding DNA: TGTGCCAGCAGTATTTCTAGCGGGAGTCGTATTCAGTACTTC.